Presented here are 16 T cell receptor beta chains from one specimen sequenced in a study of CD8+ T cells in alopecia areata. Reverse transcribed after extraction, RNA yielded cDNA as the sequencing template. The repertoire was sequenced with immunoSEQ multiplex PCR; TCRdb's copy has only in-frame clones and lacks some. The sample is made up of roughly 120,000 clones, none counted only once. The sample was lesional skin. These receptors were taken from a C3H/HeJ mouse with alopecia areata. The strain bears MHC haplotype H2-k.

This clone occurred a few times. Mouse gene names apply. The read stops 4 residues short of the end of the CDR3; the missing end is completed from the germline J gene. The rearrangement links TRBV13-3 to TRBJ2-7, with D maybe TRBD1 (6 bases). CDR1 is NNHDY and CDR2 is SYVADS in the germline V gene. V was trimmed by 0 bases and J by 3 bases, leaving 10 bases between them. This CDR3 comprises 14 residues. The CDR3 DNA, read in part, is TGTGCCAGCAGTGATGACAGGGCCCTCTAT. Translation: CASSDDRALY. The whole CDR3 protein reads CASSDDRALYEQYF.

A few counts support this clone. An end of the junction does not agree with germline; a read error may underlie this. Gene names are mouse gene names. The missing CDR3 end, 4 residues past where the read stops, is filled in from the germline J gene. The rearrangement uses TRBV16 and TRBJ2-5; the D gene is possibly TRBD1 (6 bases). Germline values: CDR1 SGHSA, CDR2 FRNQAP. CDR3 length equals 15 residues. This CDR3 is CTSSFRGPNQDTQYF. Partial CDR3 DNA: TGTACAAGCAGCTTCAGGGGTCCTAACCAAGAC.

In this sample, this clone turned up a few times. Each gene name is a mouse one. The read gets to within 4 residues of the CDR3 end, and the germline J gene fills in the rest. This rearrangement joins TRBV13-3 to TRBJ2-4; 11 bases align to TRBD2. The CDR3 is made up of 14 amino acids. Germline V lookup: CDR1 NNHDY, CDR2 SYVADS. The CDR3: CASSPGLGGNTLYF. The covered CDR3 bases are TGTGCCAGCAGTCCCGGACTGGGGGGAAAC.

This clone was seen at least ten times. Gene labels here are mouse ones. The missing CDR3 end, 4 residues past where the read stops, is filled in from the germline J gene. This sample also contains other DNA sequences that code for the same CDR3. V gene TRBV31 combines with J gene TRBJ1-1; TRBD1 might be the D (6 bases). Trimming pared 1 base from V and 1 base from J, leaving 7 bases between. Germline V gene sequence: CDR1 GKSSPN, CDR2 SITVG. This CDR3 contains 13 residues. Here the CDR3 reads CAWSPGQNTEVFF. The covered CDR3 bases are TGTGCCTGGAGTCCGGGACAAAACACA. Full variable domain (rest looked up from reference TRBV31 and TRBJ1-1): AQTIHQWPVAEIKAVGSPLSLGCTIKGKSSPNLYWYWQATGGTLQQLFYSITVGQVESVVQLNLSASRPKDDQFILSTEKLLLSHSGFYLCAWSPGQNTEVFFGKGTRLTVV.

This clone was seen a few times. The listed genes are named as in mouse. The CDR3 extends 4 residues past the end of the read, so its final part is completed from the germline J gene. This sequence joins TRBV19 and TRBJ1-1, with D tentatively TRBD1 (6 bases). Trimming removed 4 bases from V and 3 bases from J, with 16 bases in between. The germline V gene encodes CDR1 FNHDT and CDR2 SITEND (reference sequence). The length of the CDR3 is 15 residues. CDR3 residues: CASSFYREGDTEVFF. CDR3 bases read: TGTGCCAGCAGTTTCTACAGGGAGGGAGACACA.

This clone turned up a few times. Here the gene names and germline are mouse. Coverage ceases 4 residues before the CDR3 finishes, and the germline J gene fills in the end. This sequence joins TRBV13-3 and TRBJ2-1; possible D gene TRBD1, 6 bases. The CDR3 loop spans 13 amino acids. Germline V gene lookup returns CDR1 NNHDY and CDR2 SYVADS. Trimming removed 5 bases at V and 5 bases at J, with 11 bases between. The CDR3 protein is CASRRDTDAEQFF. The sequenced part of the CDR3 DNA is TGTGCCAGCAGGAGGGACACGGATGCT.

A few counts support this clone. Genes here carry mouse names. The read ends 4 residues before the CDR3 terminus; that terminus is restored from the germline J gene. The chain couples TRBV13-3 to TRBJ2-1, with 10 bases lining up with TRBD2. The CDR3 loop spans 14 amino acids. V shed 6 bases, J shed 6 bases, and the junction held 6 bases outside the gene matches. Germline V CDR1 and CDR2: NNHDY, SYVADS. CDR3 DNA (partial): TGTGCCAGCAACCGGGACTGGGGAAGTGCT. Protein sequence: CASNRDWGSA. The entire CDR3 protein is CASNRDWGSAEQFF.

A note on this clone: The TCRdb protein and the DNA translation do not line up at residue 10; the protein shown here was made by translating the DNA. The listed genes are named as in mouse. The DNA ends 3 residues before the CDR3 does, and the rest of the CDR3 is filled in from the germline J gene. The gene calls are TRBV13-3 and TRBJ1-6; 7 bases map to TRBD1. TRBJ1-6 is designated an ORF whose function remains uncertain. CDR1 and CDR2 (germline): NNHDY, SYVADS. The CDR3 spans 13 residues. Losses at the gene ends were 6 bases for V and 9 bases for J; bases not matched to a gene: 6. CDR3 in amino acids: CASKQGTSSPLYF. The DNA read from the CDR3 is TGTGCCAGCAAACAGGGGACTAGTTCGCCC.

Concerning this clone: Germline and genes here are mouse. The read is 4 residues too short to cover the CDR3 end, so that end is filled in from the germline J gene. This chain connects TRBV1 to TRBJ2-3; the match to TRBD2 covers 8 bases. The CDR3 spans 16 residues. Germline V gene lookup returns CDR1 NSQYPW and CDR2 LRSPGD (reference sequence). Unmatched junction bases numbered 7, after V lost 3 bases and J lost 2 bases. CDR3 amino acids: CTCSARLGSNAETLYF. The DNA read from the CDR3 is TGCACCTGCAGTGCGAGACTGGGGTCTAATGCAGAA.

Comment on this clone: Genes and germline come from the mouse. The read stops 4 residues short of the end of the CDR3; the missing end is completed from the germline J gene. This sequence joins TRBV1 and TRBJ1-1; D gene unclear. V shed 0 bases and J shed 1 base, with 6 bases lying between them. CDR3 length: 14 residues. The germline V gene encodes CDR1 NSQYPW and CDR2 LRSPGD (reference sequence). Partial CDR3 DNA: TGCACCTGCAGTGCAGATCTGCTAAACACA. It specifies CTCSADLLNT. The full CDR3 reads CTCSADLLNTEVFF.

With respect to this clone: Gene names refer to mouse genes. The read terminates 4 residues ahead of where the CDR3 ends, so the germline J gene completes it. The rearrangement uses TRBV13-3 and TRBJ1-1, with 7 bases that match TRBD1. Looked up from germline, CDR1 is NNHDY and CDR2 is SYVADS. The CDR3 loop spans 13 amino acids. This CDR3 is CASTTGAGTEVFF. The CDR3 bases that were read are TGTGCCAGCACTACAGGGGCGGGGACA.

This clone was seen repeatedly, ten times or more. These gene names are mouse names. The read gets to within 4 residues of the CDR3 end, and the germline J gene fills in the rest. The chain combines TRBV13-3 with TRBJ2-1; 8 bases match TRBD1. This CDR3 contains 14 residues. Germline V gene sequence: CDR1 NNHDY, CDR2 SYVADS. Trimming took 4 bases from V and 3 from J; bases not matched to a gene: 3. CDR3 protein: CASSPGGSYAEQFF. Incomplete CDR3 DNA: TGTGCCAGCAGTCCAGGGGGCTCCTATGCT.

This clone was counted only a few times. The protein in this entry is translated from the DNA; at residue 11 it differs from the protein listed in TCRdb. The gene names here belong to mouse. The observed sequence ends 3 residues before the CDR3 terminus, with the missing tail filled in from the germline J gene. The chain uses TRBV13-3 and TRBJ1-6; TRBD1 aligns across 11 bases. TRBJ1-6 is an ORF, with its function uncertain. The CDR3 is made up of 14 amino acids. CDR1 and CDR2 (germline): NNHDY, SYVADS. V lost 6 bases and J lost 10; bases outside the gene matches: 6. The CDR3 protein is CASKSRDRGSPLYF. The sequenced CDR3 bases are TGTGCCAGCAAATCCCGGGACAGGGGGTCGCCC.

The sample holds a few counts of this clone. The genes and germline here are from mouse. CDR3 DNA, as far as it was read: TGTGCCAGCAGTGACTGGGGGGGTATCTATGCT. Amino acid sequence: CASSDWGGIYA. The entire CDR3 protein is CASSDWGGIYAEQFF. The V and J genes are TRBV13-1 and TRBJ2-1; TRBD2 agrees at 9 bases. The read terminates 4 residues before the CDR3 end, so the remaining end is supplied by the germline J gene. V lost 2 bases to trimming and J lost 3 bases; unmatched junction nucleotides: 3. The CDR3 length is 15 residues. CDR1 NSHNY and CDR2 SYGAGN come from the germline V gene.

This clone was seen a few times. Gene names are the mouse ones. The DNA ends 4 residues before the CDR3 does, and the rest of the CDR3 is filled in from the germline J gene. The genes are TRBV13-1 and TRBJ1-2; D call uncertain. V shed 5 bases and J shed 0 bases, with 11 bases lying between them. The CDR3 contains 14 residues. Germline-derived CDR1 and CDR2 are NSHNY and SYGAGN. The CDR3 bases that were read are TGTGCCAGCAGCCCGGCAGGTGCAAACTCC. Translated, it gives CASSPAGANS. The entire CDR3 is CASSPAGANSDYTF.

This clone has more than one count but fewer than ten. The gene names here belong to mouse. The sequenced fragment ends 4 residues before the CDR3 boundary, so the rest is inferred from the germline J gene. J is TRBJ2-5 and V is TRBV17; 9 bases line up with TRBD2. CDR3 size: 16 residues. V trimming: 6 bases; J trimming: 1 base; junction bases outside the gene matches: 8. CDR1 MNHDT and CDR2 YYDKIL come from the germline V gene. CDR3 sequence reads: CASRTDWGRYQDTQYF. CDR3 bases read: TGTGCTAGCAGGACAGACTGGGGGAGGTACCAAGAC.